The entry below describes one T cell receptor (beta chain). The antigen is not known. The sample comes from a study of T-cell memory formation after mild COVID-19. Study information: TCR clusters were mostly confined to one donor each. Overall study results and limits: Clones contracting across day 15 to 85 had a balanced CD4/CD8 profile; later expanding clones leaned CD4+. Contracting clones localized mainly to CM and EM when CD4+ and mainly to EMRA when CD8+.

V trimming: 6 bases; J trimming: 3 bases; junction bases outside the gene matches: 10. The germline V gene has CDR1 SEHNR and CDR2 FQNEAQ (reference sequence). The CDR3 covers 15 residues. After 5'RACE with constant-segment primers, TCR alpha and TCR beta cDNA libraries carrying sample barcodes and UMIs were obtained. TCRdb recomputed calls from the 5' RACE reads with MiXCR, one row per CDR3 protein. The sample holds roughly 320,000 distinct CDR3 sequences, 28% seen once. The TCR was taken from an adult woman who had mild COVID-19 (a few samples of this study predate the infection). Cell type and time point are not known. The chain couples TRBV7-9 to TRBJ1-2; 7 nucleotides line up with TRBD1. Specimen: PBMCs or a T cell subset sorted from them (not recorded which). In DNA, the CDR3 is TGTGCCAGCAGACCCGACAGGGCTATGCACTATGGCTACACCTTC. This encodes CASRPDRAMHYGYTF.